One sample yielded the 2 T cell receptor beta chains listed below, sequenced in a study of blood T cells in healthy people across ages. Combining a sample-barcoded 5' primer with a J-beta primer mix, a second PCR ran for 7 to 11 cycles. One entry per CDR3 protein, called by TCRdb with MiXCR from the 5' RACE reads. This sample yields more than 700,000 distinct CDR3 sequences, of which about 55% are seen a single time; around 40% belongs to the top ten. The sequenced sample was blood. These receptors were taken from a man at least 80 years old in good health.

This clonotype came up a few times. The chain is built from TRBV29-1 and TRBJ2-3; 7 bases align to TRBD2. J lost 2 bases, V lost 6 bases, and 11 bases had no gene match. Germline V gene sequence: CDR1 SQVTM, CDR2 ANQGSEA. The CDR3 is 15 amino acids. The CDR3: CSVAWGTMATDTQYF. In nucleotides, the CDR3 is TGCAGCGTGGCATGGGGGACTATGGCCACAGATACGCAGTATTTT.

This clonotype was seen at least ten times. The genes are TRBV20-1 and TRBJ2-7; TRBD2 matches at 11 bases. The CDR3 runs 14 residues. V shed 1 base and J 4 bases; nucleotides not matched to a gene: 3. Germline values: CDR1 DFQATT, CDR2 SNEGSKA (reference sequence). The CDR3 sequence: CSARVAGGPYEQYF. The CDR3 DNA sequence: TGCAGTGCTAGAGTAGCGGGAGGGCCTTACGAGCAGTACTTC.